A selection of T cell receptor beta chains follows, all from one sample in a study of cytotoxic CD8 clonotypes in ibrutinib-treated CLL. The method was immunoSEQ multiplex PCR; TCRdb's version includes in-frame clones alone and lacks a portion of them. There are a few hundred thousand clones in the sample; 67% occur only once, and roughly 6% lies in the top ten. Sequencing was performed on PBMCs, taken after 36 months of ibrutinib treatment. The receptors were gathered from a human donor with chronic lymphocytic leukemia. Each CDR3 is given with its conserved first and last residue. The D gene is left open where the match is weak. Some rows mark clone size as missing; the rest say once, few, many or name a class of expanded clone.

d_call: .
clone_size: .
v_call: TRBV4-2
j_call: TRBJ2-6
cdr3_nt: TGTGCCAGCAGCCAAGATATGGGCTCTGGGGCCAACGTCCTGACTTTC
cdr3_aa: CASSQDMGSGANVLTF

d_call: .
clone_size: .
v_call: TRBV11-2
j_call: TRBJ2-3
cdr3_nt: TGTGCCAGCAGCTTGTTCCTAACTAGCACAGATACGCAGTATTTT
cdr3_aa: CASSLFLTSTDTQYF

d_call: .
clone_size: few
v_call: TRBV19
j_call: TRBJ2-5
cdr3_nt: TGTGCCAGTAGTATCCCTACCCTAGGCGAAGAGACCCAGTACTTC
cdr3_aa: CASSIPTLGEETQYF

d_call: .
clone_size: .
v_call: TRBV6-1
j_call: TRBJ2-2
cdr3_nt: TGTGCCAGCAGTCTAACAGGGGAGGACACCGGGGAGCTGTTTTTT
cdr3_aa: CASSLTGEDTGELFF

d_call: .
clone_size: .
v_call: TRBV15
j_call: TRBJ1-6
cdr3_nt: TGTGCCACCAGCACTACAGTCAGCTCCTATAATTCACCCCTCCACTTT
cdr3_aa: CATSTTVSSYNSPLHF

d_call: .
clone_size: .
v_call: TRBV10-3
j_call: TRBJ1-1
cdr3_nt: TGTGCCATCAGAGAGGGGACGAACACTGAAGCTTTCTTT
cdr3_aa: CAIREGTNTEAFF

d_call: .
clone_size: few
v_call: TRBV7-3
j_call: TRBJ2-3
cdr3_nt: TGTGCCAGCAGCTCCCTAGGCACAGATACGCAGTATTTT
cdr3_aa: CASSSLGTDTQYF

d_call: .
clone_size: .
v_call: TRBV27
j_call: TRBJ2-7
cdr3_nt: TGTGCCAGCAGTTTCGGCGACAAGAGCTCCTACGAGCAGTACTTC
cdr3_aa: CASSFGDKSSYEQYF

d_call: .
clone_size: .
v_call: TRBV7-2
j_call: TRBJ2-5
cdr3_nt: TGTGCCAGCAGCTTAGGGCTCCAAGAGACCCAGTACTTC
cdr3_aa: CASSLGLQETQYF

d_call: TRBD1
clone_size: .
v_call: TRBV9
j_call: TRBJ1-2
cdr3_nt: TGTGCCAGCACCTCCTCAATCGGGACAGCCAACTATGGCTACACCTTC
cdr3_aa: CASTSSIGTANYGYTF

d_call: .
clone_size: few
v_call: TRBV9
j_call: TRBJ2-1
cdr3_nt: TGTGCCAGCAGCGGGCAGGTTATCGGTGAGCAGTTCTTC
cdr3_aa: CASSGQVIGEQFF

d_call: .
clone_size: .
v_call: TRBV19
j_call: TRBJ1-2
cdr3_nt: TGTGCCAGTAGTATAGGAACAGCATACTATGGCTACACCTTC
cdr3_aa: CASSIGTAYYGYTF

d_call: TRBD2
clone_size: .
v_call: TRBV9
j_call: TRBJ2-1
cdr3_nt: TGTGCCAGCAGCCTCTACGGACTAGCGGGTGAGCAGTTCTTC
cdr3_aa: CASSLYGLAGEQFF

d_call: .
clone_size: .
v_call: TRBV5-6
j_call: TRBJ2-2
cdr3_nt: TGTGCCAGCAGCTTAAGGTGGAGGGACACCCCGAACACCGGGGAGCTGTTTTTT
cdr3_aa: CASSLRWRDTPNTGELFF

d_call: TRBD2
clone_size: .
v_call: TRBV4-1
j_call: TRBJ2-1
cdr3_nt: TGCGCCAGCAGCCACCCTATAGGACTAGCCGGTAATGAGCAGTTCTTC
cdr3_aa: CASSHPIGLAGNEQFF

d_call: .
clone_size: .
v_call: TRBV7-7
j_call: TRBJ1-1
cdr3_nt: TGTGCCAGCAGCTTAGGACAGGCGTCTCCTGAAGCTTTCTTT
cdr3_aa: CASSLGQASPEAFF

d_call: TRBD2
clone_size: .
v_call: TRBV27
j_call: TRBJ2-1
cdr3_nt: TGTGCCAGCAGTTTCCCCAGCGGGAGACTTAACAATGAGCAGTTCTTC
cdr3_aa: CASSFPSGRLNNEQFF

d_call: TRBD2
clone_size: .
v_call: TRBV13
j_call: TRBJ2-7
cdr3_nt: TGTGCCAGCAGCTTACCCACTAGCGGGAACTCCTACGAGCAGTACTTC
cdr3_aa: CASSLPTSGNSYEQYF

d_call: .
clone_size: once
v_call: TRBV4-2
j_call: TRBJ2-3
cdr3_nt: TGTGCCAGCAGCCAAGTCGATTTGGGGGGAGGTACGCAGTATTTT
cdr3_aa: CASSQVDLGGGTQYF

d_call: .
clone_size: few
v_call: TRBV7-9
j_call: TRBJ1-2
cdr3_nt: TGTGCCAGCAGCCTCGAAAGGGAGGCGAAGGGCTACACCTTC
cdr3_aa: CASSLEREAKGYTF

d_call: .
clone_size: .
v_call: TRBV5-1
j_call: TRBJ2-5
cdr3_nt: TGCGCCAGCAGCCGCATAGTAGGGGAGACCCAGTACTTC
cdr3_aa: CASSRIVGETQYF

d_call: .
clone_size: .
v_call: TRBV9
j_call: TRBJ2-3
cdr3_nt: TGTGCCAGCAGCCTAGATGCTACGCAGTATTTT
cdr3_aa: CASSLDATQYF

d_call: .
clone_size: .
v_call: TRBV7-2
j_call: TRBJ1-2
cdr3_nt: TGTGCCAGCAGCTTCCATGGCTACACCTTC
cdr3_aa: CASSFHGYTF

d_call: .
clone_size: .
v_call: TRBV10-3
j_call: TRBJ2-1
cdr3_nt: TGTGCCATCAGTGAGTCTCTACATGAGCAGTTCTTC
cdr3_aa: CAISESLHEQFF

d_call: .
clone_size: few
v_call: TRBV4-1
j_call: TRBJ2-7
cdr3_nt: TGCGCCAGCAGCCCCGGGCCGAGCTCCTACGAGCAGTACTTC
cdr3_aa: CASSPGPSSYEQYF

d_call: .
clone_size: .
v_call: TRBV20-1
j_call: TRBJ2-7
cdr3_nt: TGCAGTGCTAGGGGTTACGAGCAGTACTTC
cdr3_aa: CSARGYEQYF

d_call: .
clone_size: few
v_call: TRBV7-3
j_call: TRBJ2-5
cdr3_nt: TGTGCCAGCAGCTCACAGGGAGGGTACCAAGAGACCCAGTACTTC
cdr3_aa: CASSSQGGYQETQYF

d_call: TRBD2
clone_size: .
v_call: TRBV7-3
j_call: TRBJ2-7
cdr3_nt: TGTGCCAGCAGCTTAGGCGCGGGAGGTACCTACGAGCAGTACTTC
cdr3_aa: CASSLGAGGTYEQYF

d_call: .
clone_size: .
v_call: TRBV7-6
j_call: TRBJ2-3
cdr3_nt: TGTGCCAGCAGCTGGGGGGTCGGCACAGATACGCAGTATTTT
cdr3_aa: CASSWGVGTDTQYF

d_call: TRBD2
clone_size: .
v_call: TRBV25-1
j_call: TRBJ2-5
cdr3_nt: TGTGCCAGCAGGCGGGGTGCGGGGGTTGGGGAGACCCAGTACTTC
cdr3_aa: CASRRGAGVGETQYF

d_call: .
clone_size: few
v_call: TRBV2
j_call: TRBJ2-5
cdr3_nt: TGTGCCAGCAATATAAGGCTCCGAGGTCAAGAGACCCAGTACTTC
cdr3_aa: CASNIRLRGQETQYF

d_call: TRBD1
clone_size: .
v_call: TRBV10-3
j_call: TRBJ2-7
cdr3_nt: TGTGCTCATAGGGGGCCGGGCTCCTACGAGCAGTACTTC
cdr3_aa: CAHRGPGSYEQYF

d_call: TRBD1
clone_size: .
v_call: TRBV27
j_call: TRBJ2-7
cdr3_nt: TGTGCCAGCAGTTTATTACCCCCGGGACAGGGATCGTCCTACGAGCAGTACTTC
cdr3_aa: CASSLLPPGQGSSYEQYF

d_call: .
clone_size: few
v_call: TRBV4-1
j_call: TRBJ2-7
cdr3_nt: TGCGCCAGCAGCCAAGTCGCGGTGATCTACGAGCAGTACTTC
cdr3_aa: CASSQVAVIYEQYF

d_call: .
clone_size: .
v_call: TRBV4-1
j_call: TRBJ1-2
cdr3_nt: TGCGCCAGCAGCCAAGTCTTGACAGCGACCTATGGCTACACCTTC
cdr3_aa: CASSQVLTATYGYTF

d_call: .
clone_size: .
v_call: TRBV6-5
j_call: TRBJ2-5
cdr3_nt: TGTGCCAGCAGTTACGGGAGACAGAAAACGGAGACCCAGTACTTC
cdr3_aa: CASSYGRQKTETQYF

d_call: TRBD2
clone_size: .
v_call: TRBV7-2
j_call: TRBJ2-5
cdr3_nt: TGTGCCAGCAGCTTAAGGACTAGCGGGGGGAAAGAGACCCAGTACTTC
cdr3_aa: CASSLRTSGGKETQYF

d_call: .
clone_size: .
v_call: TRBV13
j_call: TRBJ2-7
cdr3_nt: TGTGCCAGCAGCTTAGGTCCTCTGACGGGGGAGCAGTACTTC
cdr3_aa: CASSLGPLTGEQYF

d_call: .
clone_size: few
v_call: TRBV7-8
j_call: TRBJ1-1
cdr3_nt: TGTGCCAGCAGCTTTCAGGATGGCGTCACTGAAGCTTTCTTT
cdr3_aa: CASSFQDGVTEAFF

d_call: .
clone_size: .
v_call: TRBV5-4
j_call: TRBJ2-7
cdr3_nt: TGTGCCAGCAGCTCGTTGGACTTGGCAATCGGGTACGAGCAGTACTTC
cdr3_aa: CASSSLDLAIGYEQYF

d_call: .
clone_size: .
v_call: TRBV29-1
j_call: TRBJ2-1
cdr3_nt: TGCAGCGTTAGATCGGACAACGAGCAGTTCTTC
cdr3_aa: CSVRSDNEQFF

d_call: .
clone_size: .
v_call: TRBV10-3
j_call: TRBJ1-2
cdr3_nt: TGTGCCATCAGTGAAAATTTTAACTATGGCTACACCTTC
cdr3_aa: CAISENFNYGYTF